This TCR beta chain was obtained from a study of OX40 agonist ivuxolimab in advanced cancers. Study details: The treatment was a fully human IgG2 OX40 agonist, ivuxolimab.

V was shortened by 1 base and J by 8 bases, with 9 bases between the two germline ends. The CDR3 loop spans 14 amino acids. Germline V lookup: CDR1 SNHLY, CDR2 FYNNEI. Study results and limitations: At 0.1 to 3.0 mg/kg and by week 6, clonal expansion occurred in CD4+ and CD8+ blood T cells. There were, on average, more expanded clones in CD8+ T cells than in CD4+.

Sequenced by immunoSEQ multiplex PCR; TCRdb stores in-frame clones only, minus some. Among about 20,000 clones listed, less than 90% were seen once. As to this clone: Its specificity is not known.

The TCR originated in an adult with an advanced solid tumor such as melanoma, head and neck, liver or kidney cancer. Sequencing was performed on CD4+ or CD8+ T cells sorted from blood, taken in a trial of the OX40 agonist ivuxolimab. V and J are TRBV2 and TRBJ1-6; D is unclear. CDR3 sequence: CASSEVGADSPLHF. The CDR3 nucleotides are TGTGCCAGCAGTGAAGTGGGCGCGGATTCACCCCTCCACTTT.